This TCR beta chain was obtained from a study of cytomegalovirus exposure and HLA in healthy donors. The study ran its PCR with 60 Vbeta and 13 Jbeta primers. Data came from immunoSEQ multiplex PCR; TCRdb stores just in-frame clones and leaves some out. The sample contains 250,000 or so clones, 85% to 95% of which appear only once. V lost 6 bases and J lost 2, with 14 bases in between. Germline V gene sequence: CDR1 KGHSH, CDR2 LQKENI. CDR3 length: 14 residues. This chain links TRBV18 with TRBJ2-7, with D maybe TRBD1 (6 bases). This clonotype was sampled from a girl between 2 and 10 years old in good health and CMV-seronegative. The specimen was PBMCs. The CDR3 DNA sequence: TGTGCCAGCTCCCGGTCAACAGGGACCTACGAGCAGTACTTC. It codes for CASSRSTGTYEQYF.